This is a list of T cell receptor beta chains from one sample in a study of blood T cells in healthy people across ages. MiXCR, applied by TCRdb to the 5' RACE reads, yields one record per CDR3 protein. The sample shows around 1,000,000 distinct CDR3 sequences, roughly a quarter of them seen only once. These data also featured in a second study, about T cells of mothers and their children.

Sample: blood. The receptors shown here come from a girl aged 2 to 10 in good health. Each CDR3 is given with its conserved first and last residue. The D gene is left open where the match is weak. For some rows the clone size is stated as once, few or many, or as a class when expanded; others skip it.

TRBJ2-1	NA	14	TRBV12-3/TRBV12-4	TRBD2	CASSLSGGRNEQFF	TGTGCCAGCAGTTTATCTGGCGGGAGGAATGAGCAGTTCTTC
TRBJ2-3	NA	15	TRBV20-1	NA	CSARDLTGGADTQYF	TGCAGTGCTAGAGATCTAACGGGGGGCGCAGATACGCAGTATTTT
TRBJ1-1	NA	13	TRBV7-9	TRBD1	CASSQQGAAEAFF	TGTGCCAGCAGCCAACAGGGGGCTGCTGAAGCTTTCTTT
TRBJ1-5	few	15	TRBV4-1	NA	CASNEVGYGNQPQHF	TGCGCCAGCAACGAAGTCGGGTACGGCAATCAGCCCCAGCATTTT
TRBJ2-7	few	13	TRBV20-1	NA	CSARGYGIGEQYF	TGCAGTGCTAGAGGTTACGGGATCGGAGAGCAGTACTTC
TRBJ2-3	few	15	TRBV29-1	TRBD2	CSVRKTSGSTDTQYF	TGCAGCGTTAGGAAAACTAGCGGGAGCACAGATACGCAGTATTTT
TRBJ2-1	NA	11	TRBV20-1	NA	CSARNSYEQFF	TGCAGTGCTAGGAATTCATATGAGCAGTTCTTC
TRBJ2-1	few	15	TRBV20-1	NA	CSARSGSSSYNEQFF	TGCAGTGCTAGATCTGGCTCCAGCTCCTACAATGAGCAGTTCTTC
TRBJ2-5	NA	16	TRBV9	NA	CASSVGPFPLSETQYF	TGTGCCAGCAGCGTAGGTCCCTTCCCCCTGTCGGAGACCCAGTACTTC
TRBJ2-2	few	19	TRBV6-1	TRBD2	CASSEALFLREGSTGELFF	TGTGCCAGCAGTGAAGCGCTATTCTTGCGGGAGGGTAGCACCGGGGAGCTGTTTTTT
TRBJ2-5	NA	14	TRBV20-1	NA	CSARKGGPQETQYF	TGCAGTGCTAGAAAGGGAGGCCCCCAAGAGACCCAGTACTTC
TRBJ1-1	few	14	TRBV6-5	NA	CASSRAGVVTEAFF	TGTGCCAGCAGCCGGGCGGGGGTCGTGACTGAAGCTTTCTTT
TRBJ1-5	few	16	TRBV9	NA	CASSVGGQQQLEPQHF	TGTGCCAGCAGCGTAGGTGGACAACAACAACTAGAGCCCCAGCATTTT
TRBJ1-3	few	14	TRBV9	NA	CASNGGGSGNTIYF	TGTGCCAGCAACGGGGGGGGCTCTGGAAACACCATATATTTT
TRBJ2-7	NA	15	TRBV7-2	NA	CASSLFQGVTYEQYF	TGTGCCAGCAGCTTATTTCAAGGAGTAACCTACGAGCAGTACTTC
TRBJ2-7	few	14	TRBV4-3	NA	CASSQGTGRYEQHF	TGCGCCAGCAGCCAAGGAACGGGGCGCTACGAGCAGCACTTC
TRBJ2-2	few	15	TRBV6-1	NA	CASVLGGKNTGELFF	TGTGCCAGCGTCTTAGGGGGGAAGAACACCGGGGAGCTGTTTTTT
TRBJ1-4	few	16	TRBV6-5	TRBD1	CASSYFIGTANEKLFF	TGTGCCAGCAGTTACTTCATTGGGACAGCTAATGAAAAACTGTTTTTT
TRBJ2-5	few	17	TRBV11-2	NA	CASSFVYRGGGSETQYF	TGTGCCAGCAGCTTTGTCTACAGGGGAGGAGGATCAGAGACCCAGTACTTC
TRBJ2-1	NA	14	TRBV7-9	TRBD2	CASSSLAGHNEQFF	TGTGCCAGCAGCTCACTAGCGGGCCACAATGAGCAGTTCTTC
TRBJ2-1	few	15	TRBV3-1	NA	CASSQDGDFLNEQFF	TGCGCCAGCAGCCAAGACGGCGACTTTCTCAATGAGCAGTTCTTC
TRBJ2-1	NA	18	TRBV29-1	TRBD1	CSVGGTGGKYIVYNEQFF	TGCAGCGTTGGTGGGACAGGGGGGAAGTATATAGTCTACAATGAGCAGTTCTTC
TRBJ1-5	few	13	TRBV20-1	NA	CSVTRDSNQPQHF	TGCAGTGTCACCCGGGACAGCAATCAGCCCCAGCATTTT
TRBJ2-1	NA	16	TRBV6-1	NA	CASSPGRGNSYNEQFF	TGTGCCAGCAGTCCAGGTCGGGGGAACTCCTACAATGAGCAGTTCTTC
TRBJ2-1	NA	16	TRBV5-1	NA	CASSFEASEEYNEQFF	TGCGCCAGCAGCTTCGAGGCTAGCGAGGAATACAATGAGCAGTTCTTC
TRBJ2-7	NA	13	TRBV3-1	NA	CASSHMNSYEQYF	TGTGCCAGCAGCCACATGAATAGCTACGAGCAGTACTTC
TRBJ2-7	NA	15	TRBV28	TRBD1	CASSFGGTGGNEQYF	TGTGCCAGCAGTTTTGGCGGGACAGGGGGCAACGAGCAGTACTTC
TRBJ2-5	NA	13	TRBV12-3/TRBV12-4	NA	CASSSAPTGTQYF	TGTGCCAGCAGTTCTGCCCCAACGGGGACCCAGTACTTC
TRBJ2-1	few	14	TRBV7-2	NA	CASSSQAGQAVQFF	TGTGCCAGCAGCTCCCAGGCGGGGCAGGCGGTACAGTTCTTC
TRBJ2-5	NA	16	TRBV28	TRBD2	CASRTPGLAGKETQYF	TGTGCCAGCAGAACGCCGGGACTAGCGGGAAAAGAGACCCAGTACTTC
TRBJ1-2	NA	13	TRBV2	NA	CASSANWNYGYTF	TGTGCCAGCAGTGCAAACTGGAACTATGGCTACACCTTC
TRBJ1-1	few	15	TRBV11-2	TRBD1	CASSQNQGGDTEAFF	TGTGCCAGCAGCCAGAACCAGGGGGGCGACACTGAAGCTTTCTTT
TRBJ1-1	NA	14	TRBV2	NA	CASSFTAQNTEAFF	TGTGCCAGCAGCTTTACAGCTCAGAACACTGAAGCTTTCTTT
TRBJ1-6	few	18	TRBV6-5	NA	CASSYSMSGSSYNSPLHF	TGTGCCAGCAGTTACTCGATGTCTGGGAGCTCCTATAATTCACCCCTCCACTTT
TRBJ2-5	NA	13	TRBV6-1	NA	CASSRWGQETQYF	TGTGCCAGCAGTAGATGGGGTCAAGAGACCCAGTACTTC
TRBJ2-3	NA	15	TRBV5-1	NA	CASSLEFAAIDTQYF	TGCGCCAGCAGCTTAGAGTTTGCAGCGATAGATACGCAGTATTTT
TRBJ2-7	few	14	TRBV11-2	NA	CASRTRAILHEQYF	TGTGCCAGCAGAACCAGGGCTATTCTCCACGAGCAGTACTTC
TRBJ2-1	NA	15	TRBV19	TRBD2	CASRVPGLQNNEQFF	TGTGCCAGTAGAGTCCCGGGACTACAAAACAATGAGCAGTTCTTC
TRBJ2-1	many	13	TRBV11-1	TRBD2	CASSLGGRNEQFF	TGTGCCAGCAGCTTAGGCGGGAGGAATGAGCAGTTCTTC
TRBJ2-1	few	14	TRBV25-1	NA	CASTPGHSYNEQFF	TGTGCCAGCACTCCAGGACACTCCTACAATGAGCAGTTCTTC
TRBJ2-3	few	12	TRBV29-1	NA	CSVEDTGNTQYF	TGCAGCGTTGAAGATACCGGAAATACGCAGTATTTT
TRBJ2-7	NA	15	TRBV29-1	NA	CSVSPWAESNYEQYF	TGCAGCGTCAGCCCTTGGGCAGAAAGTAACTACGAGCAGTACTTC
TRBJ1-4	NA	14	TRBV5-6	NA	CASSTGLDNEKLFF	TGTGCCAGCAGCACAGGGTTGGATAATGAAAAACTGTTTTTT
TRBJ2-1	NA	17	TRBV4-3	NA	CASSQTLTDEGRSEQFF	TGCGCCAGCAGCCAGACTCTTACCGATGAGGGACGAAGTGAGCAGTTCTTC
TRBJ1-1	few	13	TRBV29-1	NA	CSVERDKDTEAFF	TGCAGCGTTGAAAGGGATAAGGACACTGAAGCTTTCTTT
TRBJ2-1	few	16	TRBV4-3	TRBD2	CASSQVDGGAFNEQFF	TGCGCCAGCAGCCAAGTCGACGGGGGGGCCTTTAATGAGCAGTTCTTC
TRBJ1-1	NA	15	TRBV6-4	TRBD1	CASSVSDRGVGEAFF	TGTGCCAGCAGTGTCTCGGACAGGGGTGTAGGTGAAGCTTTCTTT
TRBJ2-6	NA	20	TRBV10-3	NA	CAISESSGHQLFSGANVLTF	TGTGCCATCAGTGAATCGTCGGGTCACCAGTTGTTCTCTGGGGCCAACGTCCTGACTTTC
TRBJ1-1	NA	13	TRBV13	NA	CASSIDHYTEAFF	TGTGCCAGCAGCATAGATCACTACACTGAAGCTTTCTTT
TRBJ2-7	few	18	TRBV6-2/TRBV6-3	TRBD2	CASSYSISGGHDLYEQYF	TGTGCCAGCAGTTACTCGATAAGCGGGGGGCATGACCTCTACGAGCAGTACTTC
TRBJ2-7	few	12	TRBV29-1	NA	CSVEDLRDEQYF	TGCAGCGTTGAAGATCTTAGGGACGAGCAGTACTTC
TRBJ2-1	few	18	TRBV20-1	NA	CSARPNLDAYRIINEQFF	TGCAGTGCTAGACCAAACCTGGACGCCTATAGGATAATTAATGAGCAGTTCTTC
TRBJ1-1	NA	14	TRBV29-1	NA	CSVELHRANTEAFF	TGCAGCGTTGAGTTACACAGGGCCAACACTGAAGCTTTCTTT
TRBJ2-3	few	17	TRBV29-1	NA	CSVEGHATFASTDTQYF	TGCAGCGTTGAAGGGCACGCCACGTTCGCGAGCACAGATACGCAGTATTTT